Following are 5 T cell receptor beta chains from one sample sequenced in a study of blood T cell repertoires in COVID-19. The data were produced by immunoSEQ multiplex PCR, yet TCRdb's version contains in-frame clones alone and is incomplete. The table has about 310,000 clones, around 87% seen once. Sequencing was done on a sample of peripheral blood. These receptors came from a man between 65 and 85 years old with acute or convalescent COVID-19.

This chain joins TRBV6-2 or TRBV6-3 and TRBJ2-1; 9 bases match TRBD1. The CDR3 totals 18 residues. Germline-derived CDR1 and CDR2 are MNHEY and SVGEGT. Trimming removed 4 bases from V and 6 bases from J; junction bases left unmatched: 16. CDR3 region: CASSSRRDRVLGINEQFF. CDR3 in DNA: TGTGCCAGCAGTTCCCGACGGGACAGGGTTTTGGGAATCAATGAGCAGTTCTTC.

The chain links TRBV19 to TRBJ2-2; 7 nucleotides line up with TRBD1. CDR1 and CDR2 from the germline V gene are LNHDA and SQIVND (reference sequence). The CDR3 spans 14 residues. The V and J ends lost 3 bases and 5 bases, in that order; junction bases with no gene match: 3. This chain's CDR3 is CASSITGATGELFF. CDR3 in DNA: TGTGCCAGTAGTATCACAGGGGCGACCGGGGAGCTGTTTTTT.

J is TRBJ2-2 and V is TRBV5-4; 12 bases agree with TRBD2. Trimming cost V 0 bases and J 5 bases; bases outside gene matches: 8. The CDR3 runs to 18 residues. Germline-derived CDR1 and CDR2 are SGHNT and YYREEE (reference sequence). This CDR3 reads CASSLGGLAGLRTGELFF. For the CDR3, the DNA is TGTGCCAGCAGCTTGGGAGGACTAGCGGGGCTCCGGACCGGGGAGCTGTTTTTT.

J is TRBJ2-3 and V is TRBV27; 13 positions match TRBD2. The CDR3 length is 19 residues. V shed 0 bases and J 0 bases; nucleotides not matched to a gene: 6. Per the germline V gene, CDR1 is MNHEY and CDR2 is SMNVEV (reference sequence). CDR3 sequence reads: CASSLSRGLAGTSTDTQYF. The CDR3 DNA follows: TGTGCCAGCAGTTTATCGAGGGGACTAGCGGGAACTAGCACAGATACGCAGTATTTT.

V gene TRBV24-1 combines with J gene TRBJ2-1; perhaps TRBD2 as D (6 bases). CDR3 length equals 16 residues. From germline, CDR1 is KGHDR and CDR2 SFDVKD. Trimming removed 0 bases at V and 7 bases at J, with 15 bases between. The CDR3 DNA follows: TGTGCCACCAGTGATTTGGTTCCCGGGAGAGGGAATGAGCAGTTCTTC. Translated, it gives CATSDLVPGRGNEQFF.